This TCR beta chain is drawn from a study of PD-1 blockade in mismatch repair-deficient tumors. Overall study context: Patients had approximately 13 mismatch repair-deficient cancer types and were previously treated and progressing.

The length of the CDR3 is 14 residues. J lost 5 bases, V lost 7 bases, and 7 bases had no gene match. Germline CDR1 reads MNHEY; CDR2 reads SMNVEV (reference sequence). TCRs were sequenced from a few patients responding to pembrolizumab. The study's findings and limits: Rapid post-treatment expansion, then contraction, generally preceding radiologic response, marked tumor-resident clones.

As to this clone: The antigen remains unidentified.

The assay was immunoSEQ multiplex PCR, and TCRdb's table has in-frame clones only and misses some. The sample has approximately 100,000 clones, over 65% seen once; the top ten hold 6.3%. The origin of this receptor is an adult with mismatch repair-deficient cancer. The material was peripheral blood, obtained about 33 weeks after starting pembrolizumab. The J gene is TRBJ2-7, the V gene TRBV27, with 11 positions matching TRBD2. CDR3 coding DNA: TGTGCCAGCATGAGACTAGCGGGGCCCGACGAGCAGTACTTC. Its protein is CASMRLAGPDEQYF.